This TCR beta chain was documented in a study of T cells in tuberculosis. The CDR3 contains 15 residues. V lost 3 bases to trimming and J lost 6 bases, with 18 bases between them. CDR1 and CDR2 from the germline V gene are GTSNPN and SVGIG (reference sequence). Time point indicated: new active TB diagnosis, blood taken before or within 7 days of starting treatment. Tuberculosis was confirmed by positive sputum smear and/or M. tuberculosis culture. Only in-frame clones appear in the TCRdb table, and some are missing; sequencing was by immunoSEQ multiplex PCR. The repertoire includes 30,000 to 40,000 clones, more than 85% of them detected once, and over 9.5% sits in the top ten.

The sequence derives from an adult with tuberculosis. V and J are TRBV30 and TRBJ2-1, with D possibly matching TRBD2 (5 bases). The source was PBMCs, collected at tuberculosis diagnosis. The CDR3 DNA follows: TGTGCCTGGAGGGTCCGGGCCCTCGGAGGCAATGAGCAGTTCTTC. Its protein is CAWRVRALGGNEQFF.